This TCR beta chain originates from a study of blood T cell repertoires in COVID-19 (dated by TCRdb to about 2020). Notes on the research overall: Samples from collaborators originated in the United States, Italy and Spain and spanned both the acute and convalescent phases of COVID-19. Subjects who had been exposed to COVID-19, were actively infected with it, or had recovered from it provided the deeply sampled blood TCRbeta repertoires that made up the dataset. The sample metadata nearly always contained a de-identified subject ID, COVID-19 status, age in years and sex. The repertoires were released in a freely available public database meant as a resource for research on the immune response to SARS-CoV-2. Where HLA class I and class II types were available, the types were taken from metadata supplied by the sample provider, not from assay-based typing. The material from the prospective study consisted of cDNA or gDNA derived from T cells, B-cell-depleted T cells, or PBMCs. Samples were obtained from the ongoing ImmuneRACE study (first 160 participants) and from about 1,300 subjects provided by 6 global collaborators.

Notes on this clone: Its antigen is still unknown. Base qualities are not recorded, but no much larger clone differs from it by a single base.

Whole blood was collected in K2EDTA tubes by collaborating institutions according to the institutions' own protocols. Collaborator samples were shipped for TCRbeta analysis as frozen whole blood, isolated PBMCs, or DNA extracted from either sample type. The immunoSEQ Assay, a bias-controlled multiplex PCR, was used to amplify TCRbeta CDR3 regions from genomic DNA. In the authors' own workflow: Nucleated cell counts per sample were estimated from amplification of reference gene primers within the assay. To quantify the absolute abundance of each unique TCRbeta CDR3 rearrangement, sequence reads were collapsed and filtered. Productive Simpson clonality was computed per sample as the square root of Simpson's diversity index over productive rearrangements. Here the immuneACCESS table is served through TCRdb, limited to in-frame sequences with V and J called. Missing clones are a known gap in these copies; in checked studies unresolved V genes cover under half, and the rest lacks a known reason. Clone size and the V and J calls come from that table; the DNA yielded D and trimming. In all, the sample holds approximately 98,000 clones, and around 81% of those were seen once. Of the sample, roughly 4% is held by the ten largest clones.

Counted from cysteine to phenylalanine, this CDR3 has 15 amino acids. Here the CDR3 DNA is all that survives: 45 bases in frame from base 1. Reading the germline V gene gives CDR1 LGHNA and CDR2 YNFKEQ. Unmatched junction bases come to 7, with V trimmed by 1 base and J by 7 bases. Study-wide findings and limitations: The amount of clinical and demographic metadata varied by source and participant and was provided uncurated.

The V and J segments used are TRBV4-2 and TRBJ1-5; 7 bases in the middle match TRBD1. The clonotype originates from a woman aged 65 to 85 with acute or convalescent COVID-19. Sequenced sample: peripheral blood. The CDR3 region reads CASSQVVTGDQPQHF. The DNA reads TGTGCCAGCAGCCAAGTTGTCACAGGGGACCAGCCCCAGCATTTT.